This T cell receptor beta chain was observed in a study of vaccination and CD4 T cells after COVID-19. Turning to the study itself: The study drew post-COVID samples a median around 100 days after diagnosis (range 35 to 161). Study observations and caveats: Counts of SARS-CoV-2-reactive clonotypes had a median that went from roughly 21 to 40, a nonsignificant change.

Looked up from germline, CDR1 is MNHEY and CDR2 is SVGAGI. The germline V and J ends were trimmed by 1 base and 2 bases, with 5 bases remaining between them. The CDR3 loop spans 13 amino acids. The study sequenced cultured CD4+ T cell DNA using the Oncomine TCR Beta short-read assay. From CD4+ T cells that had been cultured, genomic DNA was extracted. Via MiXCR, TCRdb re-called the PCR reads, giving one row per CDR3 protein. The sample records under 13,000 distinct CDR3 sequences, around 41% being singletons. Treatment meaning: approximately nine-day PBMC culture with coronavirus spike peptide pools or control peptides (ViraFEST assay). Each well received a few million PBMCs, cultured with roughly 9.4 IU/ml IL-2 and about 10 ug/ml peptide pools. This clonotype was seen a few times. Its antigen is as yet unknown.

This specimen was CD4+ T cells from blood, cultured in vitro, taken after SARS-CoV-2 vaccination. This chain links TRBV6-5 with TRBJ1-2; D is unclear. This TCR came from a human donor who had recovered from COVID-19. Here the CDR3 DNA reads TGTGCCAGCAGTTACTTACAGAACTATGGCTACACCTTC. It is translated as CASSYLQNYGYTF.